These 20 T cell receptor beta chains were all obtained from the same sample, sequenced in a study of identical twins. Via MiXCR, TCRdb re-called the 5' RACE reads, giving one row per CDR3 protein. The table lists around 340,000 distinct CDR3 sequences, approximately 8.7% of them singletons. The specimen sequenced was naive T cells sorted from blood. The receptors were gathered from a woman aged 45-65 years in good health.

CDR3 loop: CASSLARSRGQVTEAFF. DNA for the CDR3: TGTGCCAGCAGCTTAGCACGAAGTCGAGGGCAGGTTACTGAAGCTTTCTTT. The chain joins TRBV7-6 to TRBJ1-1; D unclear. V lost 0 bases and J lost 5, with 19 bases in between. Germline loops: CDR1 SGHVS, CDR2 FNYEAQ. The CDR3 consists of 17 residues.

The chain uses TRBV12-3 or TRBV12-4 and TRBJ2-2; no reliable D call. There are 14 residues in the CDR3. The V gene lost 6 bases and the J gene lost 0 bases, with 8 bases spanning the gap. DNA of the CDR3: TGTGCCAGCAGCGGGCGGCCGAACACCGGGGAGCTGTTTTTT. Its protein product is CASSGRPNTGELFF.

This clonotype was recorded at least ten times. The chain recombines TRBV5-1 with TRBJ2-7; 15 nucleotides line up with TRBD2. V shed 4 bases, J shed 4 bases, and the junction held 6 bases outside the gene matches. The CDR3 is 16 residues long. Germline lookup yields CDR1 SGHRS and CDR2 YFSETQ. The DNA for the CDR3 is TGCGCCAGCAGCCCGGGACTAGCGGGAGGAGGTTACGAGCAGTACGTC. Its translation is CASSPGLAGGGYEQYV.

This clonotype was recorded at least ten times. As DNA, the CDR3 is TGTGCCAGCAGCCCGGGGGTCTCCTACAATGAGCAGTTCTTC. Protein sequence: CASSPGVSYNEQFF. J is TRBJ2-1 and V is TRBV9; D is perhaps TRBD2 (6 bases). V shed 4 bases and J shed 0 bases, with 8 bases lying between them. Germline V lookup: CDR1 SGDLS, CDR2 YYNGEE. This CDR3 region has 14 residues.

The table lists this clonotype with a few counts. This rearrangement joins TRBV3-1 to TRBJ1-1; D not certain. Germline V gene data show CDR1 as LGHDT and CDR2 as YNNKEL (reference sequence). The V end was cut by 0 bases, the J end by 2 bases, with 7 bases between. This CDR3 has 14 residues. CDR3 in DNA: TGTGCCAGCAGCCAAGATATCCCTAACACTGAAGCTTTCTTT. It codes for CASSQDIPNTEAFF.

In nucleotides, the CDR3 is TGTGCCAGCAGCCATAAAAGCGGGCCTTCCTACGAGCAGTACTTC. The encoded protein is CASSHKSGPSYEQYF. This chain connects TRBV3-1 to TRBJ2-7; perhaps TRBD2 as D (6 bases). CDR1 is LGHDT and CDR2 is YNNKEL in the germline V gene (reference sequence). Between the trimmed V and J ends, which lost 3 bases and 1 base, there was a span of 13 bases. This CDR3 contains 15 residues.

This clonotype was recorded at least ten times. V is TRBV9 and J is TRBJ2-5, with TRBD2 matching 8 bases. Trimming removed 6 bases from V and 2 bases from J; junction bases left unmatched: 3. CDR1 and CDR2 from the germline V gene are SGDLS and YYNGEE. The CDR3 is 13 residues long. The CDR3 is CASTSGSQETQYF. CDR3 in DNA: TGTGCCAGCACTAGCGGGTCTCAAGAGACCCAGTACTTC.

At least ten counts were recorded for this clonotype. DNA for the CDR3: TGCGCCAGCAGCTTGCCCGGACAGGGGGCCGTTCCCAAAAACATTCAGTACTTC. Its translation: CASSLPGQGAVPKNIQYF. The chain recombines TRBV5-1 with TRBJ2-4; the match to TRBD1 covers 11 bases. Germline CDR1 reads SGHRS; CDR2 reads YFSETQ. V was pared by 1 base and J by 2 bases, with 8 bases of the junction left unmatched. CDR3 size: 18 residues.

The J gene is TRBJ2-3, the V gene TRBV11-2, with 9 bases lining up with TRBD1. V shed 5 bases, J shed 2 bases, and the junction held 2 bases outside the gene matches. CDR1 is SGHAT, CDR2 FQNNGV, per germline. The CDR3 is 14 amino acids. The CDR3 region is CASSGQGPTDTQYF. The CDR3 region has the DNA TGTGCCAGCAGCGGACAGGGGCCCACAGATACGCAGTATTTT.

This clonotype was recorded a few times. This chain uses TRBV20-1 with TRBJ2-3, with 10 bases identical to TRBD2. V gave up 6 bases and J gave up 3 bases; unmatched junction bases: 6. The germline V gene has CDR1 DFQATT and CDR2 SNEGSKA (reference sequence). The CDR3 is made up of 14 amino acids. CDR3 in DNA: TGCAGTGCACAATCTAGCGGGAGAACAGATACGCAGTATTTT. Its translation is CSAQSSGRTDTQYF.

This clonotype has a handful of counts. CDR3 region: CASSLTGVKNEQFF. DNA of the CDR3: TGTGCCAGCAGTTTGACTGGGGTAAAAAATGAGCAGTTCTTC. The V gene is TRBV12-3 or TRBV12-4, the J gene TRBJ2-1, with D hard to call. The V and J ends lost 3 bases and 7 bases respectively, with 13 bases between them. The CDR3 runs to 14 residues.

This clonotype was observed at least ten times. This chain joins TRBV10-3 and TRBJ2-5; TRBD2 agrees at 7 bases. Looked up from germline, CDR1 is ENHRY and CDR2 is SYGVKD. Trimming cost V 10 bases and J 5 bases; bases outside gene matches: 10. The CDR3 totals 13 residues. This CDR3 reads CASREGDEETQYF. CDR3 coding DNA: TGTGCCAGCAGGGAGGGCGATGAGGAGACCCAGTACTTC.

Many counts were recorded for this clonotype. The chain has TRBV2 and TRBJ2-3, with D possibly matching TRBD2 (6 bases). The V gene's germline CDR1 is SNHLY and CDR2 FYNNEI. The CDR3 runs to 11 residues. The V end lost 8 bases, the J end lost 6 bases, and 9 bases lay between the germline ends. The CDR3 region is CASQLADTQYF. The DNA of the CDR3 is TGTGCCAGCCAGCTAGCGGATACGCAGTATTTT.

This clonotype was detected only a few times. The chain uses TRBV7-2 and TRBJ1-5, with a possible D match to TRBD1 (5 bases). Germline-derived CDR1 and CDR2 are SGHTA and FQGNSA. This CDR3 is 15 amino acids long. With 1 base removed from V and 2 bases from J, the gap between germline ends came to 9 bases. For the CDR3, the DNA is TGTGCCAGCAGCTTAGATTGGGGCGGCAATCAGCCCCAGCATTTT. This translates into CASSLDWGGNQPQHF.

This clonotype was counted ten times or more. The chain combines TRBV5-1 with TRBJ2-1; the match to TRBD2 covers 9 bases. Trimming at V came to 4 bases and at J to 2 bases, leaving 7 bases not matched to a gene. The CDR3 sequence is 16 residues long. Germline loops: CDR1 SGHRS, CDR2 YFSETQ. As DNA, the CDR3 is TGCGCCAGCAGCCCAATGACTAGCGGAGCCTACAATGAGCAGTTCTTC. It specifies CASSPMTSGAYNEQFF. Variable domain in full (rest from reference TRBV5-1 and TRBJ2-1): KAGVTQTPRYLIKTRGQQVTLSCSPISGHRSVSWYQQTPGQGLQFLFEYFSETQRNKGNFPGRFSGRQFSNSRSEMNVSTLELGDSALYLCASSPMTSGAYNEQFFGPGTRLTVL.

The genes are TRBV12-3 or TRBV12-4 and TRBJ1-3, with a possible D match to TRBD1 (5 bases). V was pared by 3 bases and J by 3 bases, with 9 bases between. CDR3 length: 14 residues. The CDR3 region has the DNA TGTGCCAGCAGTTTCTCGGACATTGGAAACACCATATATTTT. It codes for CASSFSDIGNTIYF.

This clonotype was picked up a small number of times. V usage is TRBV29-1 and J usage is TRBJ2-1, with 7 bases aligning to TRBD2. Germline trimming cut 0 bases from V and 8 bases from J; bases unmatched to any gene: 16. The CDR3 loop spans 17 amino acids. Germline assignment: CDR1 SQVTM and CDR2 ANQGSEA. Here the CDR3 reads CSVEDPASGGTRDEQFF. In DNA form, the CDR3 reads TGCAGCGTTGAAGACCCGGCTAGCGGCGGTACAAGGGATGAGCAGTTCTTC.

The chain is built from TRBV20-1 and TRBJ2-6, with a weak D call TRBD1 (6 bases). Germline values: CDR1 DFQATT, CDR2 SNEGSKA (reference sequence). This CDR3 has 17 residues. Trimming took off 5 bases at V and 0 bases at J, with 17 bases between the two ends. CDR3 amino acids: CSASDSQIVSGANVLTF. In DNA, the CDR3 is TGCAGTGCTTCGGACAGCCAGATCGTCTCTGGGGCCAACGTCCTGACTTTC.

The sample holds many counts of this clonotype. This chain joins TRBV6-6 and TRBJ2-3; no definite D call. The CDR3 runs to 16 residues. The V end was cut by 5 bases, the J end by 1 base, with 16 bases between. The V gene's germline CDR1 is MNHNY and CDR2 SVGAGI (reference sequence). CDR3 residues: CASSTTTVVGTDTQYF. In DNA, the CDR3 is TGTGCCAGCAGTACAACGACCGTGGTGGGCACAGATACGCAGTATTTT.

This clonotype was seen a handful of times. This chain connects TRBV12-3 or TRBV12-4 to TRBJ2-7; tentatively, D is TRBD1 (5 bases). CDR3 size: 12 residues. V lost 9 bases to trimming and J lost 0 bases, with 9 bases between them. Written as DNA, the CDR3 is TGTGCCAGTCGACAGTCCTCCTACGAGCAGTACTTC. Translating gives CASRQSSYEQYF.